These 27 T cell receptor beta chains share one sample of origin, sequenced in a study of OX40 agonist ivuxolimab in advanced cancers. The data were produced by immunoSEQ multiplex PCR, yet TCRdb's version contains in-frame clones alone and is incomplete. This sample yields about 26,000 clones, of which around 85% are seen a single time; 30% to 40% belongs to the top ten. The sequenced sample was CD4+ or CD8+ T cells sorted from blood, obtained in a trial of the OX40 agonist ivuxolimab. The receptors shown here come from an adult with an advanced solid tumor such as melanoma, head and neck, liver or kidney cancer.

This rearrangement joins TRBV6-5 to TRBJ2-7, with no clear D. Trimming pared 3 bases from V and 2 bases from J, leaving 11 bases between. The germline CDR1 and CDR2 sequences are MNHEY and SVGAGI. The CDR3 extends over 14 amino acids. The CDR3 sequence is CASSYGLGTYEQYF. CDR3 coding DNA: TGTGCCAGCAGTTATGGGCTTGGGACCTACGAGCAGTACTTC.

The CDR3 DNA reads TGTGCCATCAGTGAGACCTTCTTCCCTAGCAATCAGCCCCAGCATTTT. Amino acids: CAISETFFPSNQPQHF. The chain combines TRBV10-3 with TRBJ1-5; the D is unclear. CDR1 is ENHRY, CDR2 SYGVKD, per germline. CDR3 length equals 16 residues. With 2 bases removed from V and 0 bases from J, the gap between germline ends came to 11 bases.

The chain recombines TRBV29-1 with TRBJ1-2; 8 bases map to TRBD1. Germline-derived CDR1 and CDR2 are SQVTM and ANQGSEA. This CDR3 spans 15 amino acids. V lost 3 bases to trimming and J lost 8 bases; unmatched junction nucleotides: 14. CDR3 DNA: TGCAGCGTTGACTCCGGACAGGGAAAATCTAAGGGCTACACCTTC. Translation gives CSVDSGQGKSKGYTF.

This chain connects TRBV27 to TRBJ2-2; D call uncertain. CDR1 is MNHEY, CDR2 SMNVEV, per germline (reference sequence). Trimming left V 3 bases short and J 6 bases short, with 8 bases between. The CDR3 has 13 amino acids. The chain's CDR3 is CASSLLLAGELFF. The CDR3 DNA reads as TGTGCCAGCAGTTTGCTCCTCGCCGGGGAGCTGTTTTTT.

V and J are TRBV9 and TRBJ2-5, with 9 nucleotides matching TRBD2. J gave up 5 bases and V 4 bases, and 6 bases lay outside the gene matches. Per germline, CDR1 SGDLS and CDR2 YYNGEE. CDR3 size: 14 residues. The chain's CDR3 is CASSTRLAAETQYF. DNA of the CDR3: TGTGCCAGCAGCACACGACTAGCGGCTGAGACCCAGTACTTC.

This clone came up a few times. The genes are TRBV7-9 and TRBJ2-3; D gene unclear. Germline V gene data show CDR1 as SEHNR and CDR2 as FQNEAQ (reference sequence). The V and J ends lost 7 bases and 0 bases respectively, with 14 bases between them. The length of the CDR3 is 15 residues. The CDR3 reads CASTLTPASTDTQYF. As DNA, the CDR3 is TGTGCCAGCACCTTGACCCCAGCTAGCACAGATACGCAGTATTTT.

The chain has TRBV5-8 and TRBJ1-3; 7 bases agree with TRBD1. CDR3 length: 18 residues. The V gene's germline CDR1 is SGHTS and CDR2 YDEGEE. V was pared by 4 bases and J by 0 bases, with 13 bases of the junction left unmatched. CDR3 sequence reads: CASSGRDRQFLSGNTIYF. The CDR3 DNA reads as TGTGCCAGCAGCGGGAGGGACAGACAATTCCTCTCTGGAAACACCATATATTTT.

The chain links TRBV14 to TRBJ2-3, with no clear D. This CDR3 has 14 amino acids. Germline CDR1 is SGHDN and CDR2 is FVKESK. Trimming pared 1 base from V and 4 bases from J, leaving 9 bases between. This chain's CDR3 is CASSQAYEADTQYF. CDR3 coding DNA: TGTGCCAGCAGCCAAGCCTACGAGGCAGATACGCAGTATTTT. Drawing the rest from reference TRBV14 and TRBJ2-3, the complete variable domain is EAGVTQFPSHSVIEKGQTVTLRCDPISGHDNLYWYRRVMGKEIKFLLHFVKESKQDESGMPNNRFLAERTGGTYSTLKVQPAELEDSGVYFCASSQAYEADTQYFGPGTRLTVL.

The chain joins TRBV7-8 to TRBJ2-2; 12 bases line up with TRBD2. Trimming removed 1 base from V and 4 bases from J; junction bases left unmatched: 1. Germline V gives CDR1 SGHVS, CDR2 FQNEAQ. CDR3 length: 16 amino acids. The CDR3 coding sequence is TGTGCCAGCAGCTTAGAACTAGCGGGGGGCACCGGGGAGCTGTTTTTT. It translates to CASSLELAGGTGELFF.

The chain couples TRBV9 to TRBJ2-7; tentative D call: TRBD1 (5 bases). Germline V gene lookup returns CDR1 SGDLS and CDR2 YYNGEE. The germline V and J ends were trimmed by 0 bases and 4 bases, with 14 bases remaining between them. The CDR3 totals 15 residues. CDR3 residues: CASSVAQGNFYEQYF. DNA of the CDR3: TGTGCCAGCAGCGTAGCTCAGGGAAACTTTTACGAGCAGTACTTC.

This chain uses TRBV7-9 with TRBJ1-3, with a weak D call TRBD1 (6 bases). Between the trimmed V and J ends, which lost 5 bases and 5 bases, there was a span of 16 bases. This CDR3 is built from 15 residues. CDR1 is SEHNR, CDR2 FQNEAQ, per germline (reference sequence). CDR3 nucleotides: TGTGCCAGCAGCCAGGGGTGGGATTCAAGAAACACCATATATTTT. Its protein is CASSQGWDSRNTIYF.

V and J are TRBV5-6 and TRBJ2-7; 8 nucleotides agree with TRBD1. The length of the CDR3 is 16 residues. The germline V gene encodes CDR1 SGHDT and CDR2 YYEEEE. V gave up 4 bases and J gave up 3 bases; unmatched junction bases: 12. The chain's CDR3 is CASSPYPDRVGYEQYF. The CDR3 nucleotides are TGTGCCAGCAGCCCCTATCCGGACAGGGTAGGCTACGAGCAGTACTTC.

V gene TRBV27 combines with J gene TRBJ2-7; TRBD2 aligns across 12 bases. With V trimmed by 6 bases and J by 4 bases, 7 bases remained unmatched. The CDR3 contains 15 residues. Per the germline V gene, CDR1 is MNHEY and CDR2 is SMNVEV (reference sequence). The CDR3 DNA sequence: TGTGCCAGCAGCCTCAGGACTAGCGGGATTTACGAGCAGTACTTC. Translating gives CASSLRTSGIYEQYF.

The rearrangement links TRBV7-9 to TRBJ2-2; TRBD1 might be the D (6 bases). This CDR3 has 13 amino acids. Trimming took 6 bases from V and 6 from J, leaving 11 bases between them. Looked up from germline, CDR1 is SEHNR and CDR2 is FQNEAQ (reference sequence). CDR3 residues: CASSFRGAGELFF. The CDR3 bases are TGTGCCAGCAGTTTCAGGGGAGCCGGGGAGCTGTTTTTT.

The V call is TRBV11-2, the J call TRBJ2-3; a possible D gene is TRBD1 (6 bases). Germline V gene sequence: CDR1 SGHAT, CDR2 FQNNGV. V shed 1 base and J shed 2 bases, with 13 bases lying between them. CDR3 length: 16 residues. The CDR3 is CASSLGIGGVTDTQYF. In DNA form, the CDR3 reads TGTGCCAGCAGCTTAGGGATAGGGGGTGTCACAGATACGCAGTATTTT.

This chain connects TRBV6-1 to TRBJ2-7; TRBD1 or TRBD2 may be the D gene (5 bases each). The germline V gene encodes CDR1 MNHNS and CDR2 SASEGT. The CDR3 has 15 residues. V dropped 2 bases and J dropped 3 bases, with 14 bases sitting between them. The CDR3 loop reads CASSEWEWGYYEQYF. CDR3 nucleotides: TGTGCCAGCAGTGAATGGGAGTGGGGCTACTACGAGCAGTACTTC.

In nucleotides, the CDR3 is TGCGCCAGCAGTGAGGAGAGGGGCCGAAGTGAAAAACTGTTTTTT. This encodes CASSEERGRSEKLFF. The chain combines TRBV10-1 with TRBJ1-4; tentative D call: TRBD1 (5 bases). Germline CDR1 and CDR2: WNHNN and SYGVQD (reference sequence). Between the trimmed V and J ends, which lost 2 bases and 7 bases, there was a span of 14 bases. This CDR3 has 15 residues.

This sequence joins TRBV4-1 and TRBJ2-1, with 10 positions matching TRBD2. CDR3 length: 17 residues. The germline V gene encodes CDR1 MGHRA and CDR2 YSYEKL. The trim removed 4 bases at V and 4 bases at J, leaving 10 bases unmatched. The CDR3 nucleotides are TGCGCCAGCAGCCCCTCTCTTGCTAGCGGGAGTTACAATGAGCAGTTCTTC. This sequence encodes CASSPSLASGSYNEQFF.

The J gene is TRBJ1-3, the V gene TRBV2; D perhaps matches TRBD1 (5 bases). Trimming removed 6 bases from V and 2 bases from J, with 17 bases in between. The germline V gene has CDR1 SNHLY and CDR2 FYNNEI. The CDR3 contains 16 residues. CDR3 amino acids: CASSANQGGTGNTIYF. CDR3 coding DNA: TGTGCCAGCAGCGCCAACCAGGGAGGGACTGGAAACACCATATATTTT. Combining the CDR3 with reference TRBV2 and TRBJ1-3 gives the whole variable domain EPEVTQTPSHQVTQMGQEVILRCVPISNHLYFYWYRQILGQKVEFLVSFYNNEISEKSEIFDDQFSVERPDGSNFTLKIRSTKLEDSAMYFCASSANQGGTGNTIYFGEGSWLTVV.

Points on this clone: A much larger clonotype is one base distant, so this may be a read error. The CDR3 DNA reads as TGTGCCAGCAGCTCTGGGGAGACGAACACTGAAGCTTTCTTT. As protein: CASSSGETNTEAFF. The rearrangement uses TRBV7-7 and TRBJ1-1; D unclear. Deletions cut 4 bases from V and 1 base from J, with 10 bases between. Per the germline V gene, CDR1 is SSHAT and CDR2 is FNYEAQ (reference sequence). The CDR3 covers 14 residues.

The rearrangement joins TRBV5-6 to TRBJ2-2; 8 bases match TRBD1. Germline CDR1 SGHDT, CDR2 YYEEEE. The CDR3 contains 14 residues. V was clipped by 3 bases and J by 5 bases; unmatched bases: 3. This CDR3 reads CASSYRQGTGELFF. The CDR3 nucleotides are TGTGCCAGCAGCTACCGACAGGGGACCGGGGAGCTGTTTTTT.

This clone has more than one count but fewer than ten. The gene calls are TRBV7-2 and TRBJ2-2; the D gene is possibly TRBD1 (5 bases). Germline CDR1 reads SGHTA; CDR2 reads FQGNSA. The germline V and J ends were trimmed by 2 bases and 1 base, with 8 bases remaining between them. CDR3 length: 15 residues. The CDR3 DNA sequence: TGTGCCAGCAGCTTAAACCAGGGGAACACCGGGGAGCTGTTTTTT. Protein sequence: CASSLNQGNTGELFF.

This clone was seen just once. The rearrangement joins TRBV19 to TRBJ2-7; 13 nucleotides line up with TRBD2. The CDR3 has 14 amino acids. Germline loops: CDR1 LNHDA, CDR2 SQIVND (reference sequence). V lost 1 base to trimming and J lost 6 bases; unmatched junction nucleotides: 0. This CDR3 is CASSIGLAGGEQYF. The DNA of the CDR3 is TGTGCCAGTAGTATAGGACTAGCGGGAGGCGAGCAGTACTTC.

V gene TRBV5-8 combines with J gene TRBJ2-4, with 9 bases identical to TRBD1. The V and J ends lost 4 bases and 13 bases, in that order; junction bases with no gene match: 6. Germline CDR1 is SGHTS and CDR2 is YDEGEE. The CDR3 has 12 residues. The CDR3 DNA follows: TGTGCCAGCAGCCAAGACAGGGGGTACCAGTACTTC. Translation: CASSQDRGYQYF.

The genes are TRBV7-2 and TRBJ1-2, with D perhaps matching TRBD1 (5 bases). This CDR3 is built from 19 residues. Germline CDR1 and CDR2: SGHTA and FQGNSA. Trimming removed 5 bases at V and 0 bases at J, with 25 bases between. Here the CDR3 reads CASSPRWGDPEGANYGYTF. CDR3 nucleotide sequence: TGTGCCAGCAGCCCCCGGTGGGGGGACCCAGAAGGAGCTAACTATGGCTACACCTTC.

J is TRBJ1-1 and V is TRBV21-1. TRBV21-1 is deemed a pseudogene. The CDR3 is 14 amino acids. The CDR3 nucleotides read TGTGCCAGCAGCAATTTCCCAGTACTCACTGAAGCTTTCTTT. Protein product: CASSNFPVLTEAFF.

The genes are TRBV6-4 and TRBJ2-3; D ambiguous. There are 10 residues in the CDR3. Germline lookup yields CDR1 MRHNA and CDR2 SNTAGT. Trimming pared 11 bases from V and 3 bases from J, leaving 6 bases between. The CDR3 spells CAQRTDTQYF. As DNA, the CDR3 is TGTGCCCAAAGGACAGATACGCAGTATTTT.